This T cell receptor (beta chain) was documented in a study of cytomegalovirus exposure and HLA in healthy donors. Trimming shortened V by 3 bases and J by 13 bases, and 16 bases separated the two germline ends. Looked up from germline, CDR1 is SGHTA and CDR2 is FQGTGA. This CDR3 has 14 residues. This PCR relied on a set of 60 Vbeta primers and 13 Jbeta primers. Repertoires were generated with immunoSEQ multiplex PCR, while TCRdb's copy carries only in-frame clones and drops some. Counted here are some 150,000 clones, 75% occurring once; the ten biggest clones make up 3% to 3.5%. About this clone itself: The antigen remains undetermined.

Study-wide results and limits: Serostatus for CMV was the only available immune exposure information. What TCR beta sequences reportedly achieved was accurate prediction of HLA-A and HLA-B alleles in most subjects. The classifier was said to identify cytomegalovirus status with high specificity and sensitivity.

The TCR sequence derives from a man aged 35-49 years in good health and CMV-seronegative. The sample comprised PBMCs. The V and J genes are TRBV7-3 and TRBJ1-6; D gene uncertain. In DNA, the CDR3 is TGTGCCAGCAGCTTGGGCAGCCCGGGGAATCCCCTCCACTTT. As protein: CASSLGSPGNPLHF.